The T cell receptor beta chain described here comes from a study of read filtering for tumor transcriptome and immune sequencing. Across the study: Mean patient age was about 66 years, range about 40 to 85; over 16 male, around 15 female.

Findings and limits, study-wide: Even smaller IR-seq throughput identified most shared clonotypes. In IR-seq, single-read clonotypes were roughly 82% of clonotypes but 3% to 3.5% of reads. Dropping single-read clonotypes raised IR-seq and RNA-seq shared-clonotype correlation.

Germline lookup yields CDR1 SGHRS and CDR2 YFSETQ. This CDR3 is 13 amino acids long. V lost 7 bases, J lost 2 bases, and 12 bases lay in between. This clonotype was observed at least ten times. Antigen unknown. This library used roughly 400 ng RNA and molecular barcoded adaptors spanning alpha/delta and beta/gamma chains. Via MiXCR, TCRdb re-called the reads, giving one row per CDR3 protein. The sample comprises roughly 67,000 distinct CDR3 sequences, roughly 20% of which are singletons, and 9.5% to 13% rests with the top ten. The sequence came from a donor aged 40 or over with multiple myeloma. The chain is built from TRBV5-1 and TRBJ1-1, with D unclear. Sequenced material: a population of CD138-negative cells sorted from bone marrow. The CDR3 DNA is TGCGCCAGCGGTAACAGCCAAAACACTGAAGCTTTCTTT. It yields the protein CASGNSQNTEAFF.